This T cell receptor beta chain emerged from a study of circulating tumor DNA in untreated peripheral T-cell lymphoma (dated by TCRdb to the early 2020s). Overall results and qualifications from the work: Tumor-specific clonotypes were found in roughly three quarters of patients, coming from 86% of baseline tissues and roughly 69% of baseline serum samples.

The library was built by means of the immunoSEQ multiplex PCR assay. Entries here come from immuneACCESS through TCRdb and include only in-frame sequences with V and J called. Some clones fail to appear in such tables; in the studies checked, an unresolved V gene covers under half of the shortfall, and the cause of the remainder is unknown. This sample comprises roughly 10,000 clones, approximately 72% of them detected only once. The ten largest clones represent about 28% of the sample. Baseline tumor tissue collected before treatment was sequenced to identify tumor-specific TCR clonotypes. In a trial, the study monitored patients with peripheral T-cell lymphoma who were getting frontline treatment by applying next-generation sequencing to their T-cell receptor sequences. Concerning this clone itself: The clone's antigen remains unknown. No base qualities exist here, and no much larger clone lies one base off it.

CDR1 and CDR2, looked up from the germline V gene, are MNHGY and SAAAGT. V loses 6 bases, J loses 0 bases, and the germline ends lie 7 bases apart. The CDR3, cysteine through phenylalanine, is 13 amino acids long. Only the CDR3 portion is preserved as DNA: 39 bases, with reading frame beginning at the first base. The chain uses TRBV6-8 and TRBJ2-3; TRBD2 is possibly the D segment (6 matching bases). The TCR originated in a human donor with peripheral T-cell lymphoma. Sequencing was carried out using tumor tissue. CDR3 protein: CASSGGSTDTQYF. The nucleotide sequence reads TGTGCCAGCAGCGGGGGTAGCACAGATACGCAGTATTTT.